This T cell receptor (beta chain) came from a study of glioma-infiltrating T cells after dendritic cell vaccination. Overall study: Monocyte-derived dendritic cells, cultured approximately seven days with IL-4 and GM-CSF, were pulsed with autologous tumor lysate. The study's findings and limits: Longer survival after dendritic cell vaccination followed higher pretreatment TIL content.

CDR1 and CDR2 (germline): MDHEN, SYDVKM. The CDR3 has 15 amino acids. J was trimmed by 0 bases and V by 5 bases; bases with no gene match: 4. With regard to this clone: Antigen unknown.

No glioblastoma patient carried an isocitrate dehydrogenase mutation. The primer mix had 60 V beta and 13 J beta primers. Generated by immunoSEQ multiplex PCR, the TCRdb table keeps only in-frame clones and is missing some. The repertoire includes around 62,000 clones, 82% of them detected once, and 9% to 10% sits in the top ten. This TCR derives from a human donor with glioblastoma. Sequencing used blood, obtained before dendritic cell vaccination. The rearrangement links TRBV28 to TRBJ2-3; TRBD1 matches 8 bases. CDR3 in amino acids: CASSATGGSTDTQYF. As DNA, the CDR3 is TGTGCCAGCAGTGCTACAGGGGGTAGCACAGATACGCAGTATTTT.